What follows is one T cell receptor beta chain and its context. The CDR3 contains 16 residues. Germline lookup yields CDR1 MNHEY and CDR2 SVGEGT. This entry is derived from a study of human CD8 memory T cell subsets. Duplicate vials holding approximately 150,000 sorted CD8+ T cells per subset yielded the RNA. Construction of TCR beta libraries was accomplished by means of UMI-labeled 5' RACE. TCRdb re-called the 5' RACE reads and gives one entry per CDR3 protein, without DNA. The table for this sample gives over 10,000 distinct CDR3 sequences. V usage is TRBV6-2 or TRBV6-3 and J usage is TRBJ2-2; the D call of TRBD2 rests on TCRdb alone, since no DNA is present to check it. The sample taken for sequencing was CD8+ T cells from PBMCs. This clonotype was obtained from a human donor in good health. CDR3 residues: CASSPLAGGRSGELFF.